The entry that follows covers one TCR beta chain sequence. The entry originates in a study of patients and donors after allogeneic stem cell transplantation. TCRdb analysed the RT-PCR reads with MiXCR anew, one entry per CDR3 protein. The sample contains approximately 430,000 distinct CDR3 sequences, 15% to 20% of which appear only once. CDR3 size: 14 residues. V was cut by 6 bases and J by 11 bases, with 19 bases left in between. This chain uses TRBV12-3 or TRBV12-4 with TRBJ1-4; D may be TRBD1 (6 bases). Sequences were obtained from blood, either unsorted or a sorted T cell fraction (not recorded which). The receptor comes from a human donor who was either an allogeneic HSCT recipient or a stem cell or donor lymphocyte infusion donor (not recorded which). It is not recorded whose cells these are; they may come from a transplant donor. The CDR3 here is CASRPGTRQGKLFF. CDR3 DNA sequence: TGTGCCAGCAGACCCGGGACACGACAAGGGAAACTGTTTTTT.